The clone carrying this T cell receptor beta chain has only one observation. Antigen: not known. The data stem from a study of a mutant IDH1 vaccine in newly diagnosed glioma. Overall study: The first vaccination came 4-6 weeks after radiotherapy alone, or with temozolomide cycles. Patients' prior therapy spanned radiotherapy, temozolomide, or both; most underwent both. Sex distribution of treated patients was roughly 62% male and roughly 38% female; mean age was 40.4 years.

The CDR3 length is 12 residues. Germline CDR1 reads MNHEY; CDR2 reads SVGAGI. Trimming cost V 10 bases and J 9 bases; bases outside gene matches: 9. Sequencing used immunoSEQ multiplex PCR; TCRdb keeps in-frame clones, though not all of them. The repertoire includes tens of thousands of clones, approximately 85% of them detected once, and approximately 0.8% sits in the top ten. Time point here: week 23, last vaccination. Topical imiquimod accompanied each vaccine dose, which consisted of 300 ug of mutant IDH1 20-mer peptide. New IDH1-mutant, ATRX-lost WHO grade 3 or 4 astrocytomas occurred in donors. V is TRBV6-5 and J is TRBJ2-3; TRBD1 aligns across 8 bases. This sequence was found in a woman between 45 and 65 years old with glioma. This specimen consisted of PBMCs, obtained from a glioma patient whose treatment included an IDH1 peptide vaccine. The CDR3 coding sequence is TGTGCCAACTGGACAGGGAGAGGAACGCAGTATTTT. Translated: CANWTGRGTQYF.